This entry concerns a single T cell receptor (beta chain). This specimen comes from a study of cytotoxic CD8 clonotypes in ibrutinib-treated CLL. Sequencing was performed with immunoSEQ multiplex PCR; in TCRdb, only in-frame clones are kept and a portion is missing. This sample has 300,000 to 400,000 clones, with roughly 70% found just once. V shed 2 bases, J shed 0 bases, and the junction held 2 bases outside the gene matches. Germline V gene lookup returns CDR1 SGHTA and CDR2 FQGTGA. The CDR3 is 15 residues long. The receptor comes from a human donor with chronic lymphocytic leukemia. Source: PBMCs, taken after 36 months of ibrutinib treatment. V usage is TRBV7-3 and J usage is TRBJ2-3, with 7 bases aligning to TRBD2. The CDR3 nucleotides read TGTGCCAGCAGCTTACTAGCGGTCAGCACAGATACGCAGTATTTT. This gives the protein CASSLLAVSTDTQYF.